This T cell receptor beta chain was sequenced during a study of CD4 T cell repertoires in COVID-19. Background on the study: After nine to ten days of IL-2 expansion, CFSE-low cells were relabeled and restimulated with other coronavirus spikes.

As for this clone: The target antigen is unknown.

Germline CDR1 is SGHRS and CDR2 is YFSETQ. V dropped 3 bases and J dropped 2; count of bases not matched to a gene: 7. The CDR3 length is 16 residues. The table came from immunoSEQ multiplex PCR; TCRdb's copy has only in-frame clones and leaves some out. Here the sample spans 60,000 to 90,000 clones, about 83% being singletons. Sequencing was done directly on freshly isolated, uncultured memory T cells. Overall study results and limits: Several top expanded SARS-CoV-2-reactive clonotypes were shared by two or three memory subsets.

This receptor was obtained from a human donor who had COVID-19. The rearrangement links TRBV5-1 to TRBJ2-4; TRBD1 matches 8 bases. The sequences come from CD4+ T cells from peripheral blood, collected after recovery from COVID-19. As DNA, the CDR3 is TGCGCCAGCAGCTCGACAGGGGACGGGACCAAAAACATTCAGTACTTC. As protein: CASSSTGDGTKNIQYF.